The clone carrying this TCR beta chain appeared once. Antigen specificity is unknown. The J segment lost 7 bases and the V segment lost 8 bases, leaving 7 bases of the junction unmatched. CDR3 size: 11 residues. Germline CDR1 reads GTSNPN; CDR2 reads SVGIG (reference sequence). Measured with immunoSEQ multiplex PCR; TCRdb has only the in-frame clones, and not every one. The sample records about 130,000 clones, approximately 89% being singletons. These data belong to a study of cytomegalovirus exposure and HLA in healthy donors. Study-wide results and caveats: Listed as cytomegalovirus-associated were 150 or so TCR beta chains. The classifier, whose performance was assessed in both the original and validation cohorts, reportedly diagnosed cytomegalovirus status with high specificity and sensitivity. Among the CMV-associated chains, three were confirmed in vitro as specific for CMV antigens. According to a subsequent analysis, TCR clusters from the first cohort were inclined to appear together in the 110 or so validation repertoires.

The sequencing input was PBMCs. The receptor was isolated from a woman between 18 and 29 years old in good health and CMV-seronegative. V is TRBV30 and J is TRBJ2-7; 8 bases match TRBD1. The CDR3 protein is CAHGQGIEQYF. Here the CDR3 DNA reads TGTGCCCATGGACAGGGAATTGAGCAGTACTTC.